This TCR beta chain is drawn from a study of blood T cell repertoires in COVID-19. Turning to the study itself: From T cells, B-cell-depleted T cells, or PBMCs came the material, which was cDNA or gDNA.

CDR1 and CDR2 (germline): LGHDT, YNNKEL (reference sequence). The CDR3 is made up of 18 amino acids. Trimming removed 0 bases from V and 5 bases from J; junction bases left unmatched: 11. As originally analysed: Reference gene primer amplification yielded estimated nucleated cell counts. Sequencing used immunoSEQ multiplex PCR; TCRdb keeps in-frame clones, though not all of them. That table furnishes V, J and clone size, whereas the DNA furnished D and trimming. The sample holds around 270,000 clones, about nine tenths seen once. Seattle patients were enrolled while actively infected and followed longitudinally.

The chain joins TRBV3-1 (or the pseudogene TRBV3-2) to TRBJ2-7; 12 positions match TRBD2. The source is a young adult with COVID-19, enrolled during active disease. Sequencing was performed on peripheral blood. This CDR3 is CASSQEVPGLAGPHEQYF. The CDR3 bases are TGTGCCAGCAGCCAAGAAGTACCCGGACTAGCGGGACCTCACGAGCAGTACTTC.